This TCR beta chain was sequenced during a study of blood T cell repertoires in COVID-19. Study in general: Italy, Spain and the United States were the sources of the convalescent and acute COVID-19 samples. In each case, the material was cDNA or gDNA derived from T cells, B-cell-depleted T cells, or PBMCs.

J gave up 5 bases and V 5 bases, and 6 bases lay outside the gene matches. Looked up from germline, CDR1 is MNHEY and CDR2 is SMNVEV (reference sequence). The CDR3 runs 15 residues. In the original processing: Reference gene primer amplification gave estimated nucleated cell counts. Some clones are missing from TCRdb's copy, which holds only in-frame ones; the method was immunoSEQ multiplex PCR. The V and J calls and clone size are taken from that table; D and trimming were inferred from the DNA. The sample holds tens of thousands of clones, around nine tenths seen once. The sequence came from a woman older than 75 with acute or convalescent COVID-19. Sequencing was done on a sample of peripheral blood. The chain links TRBV27 to TRBJ1-5; 10 bases align to TRBD1. The chain's CDR3 is CASSPGDRGYQPQHF. The DNA of the CDR3 is TGTGCCAGCAGTCCCGGGGACAGGGGATATCAGCCCCAGCATTTT.